The following is a T cell receptor beta chain sequence with its context. What it recognizes is unknown. The sample belongs to a study of siplizumab effects on memory and regulatory T cells. Broader study findings: The alloresponse seemed to draw substantially on naive T cells, which appeared more diverse than memory cells. Under siplizumab, an average approximately 71% of mappable alloreactive CD4+ clones were Treg-derived, compared with approximately 25% in controls.

Profiling relied on immunoSEQ multiplex PCR, and the TCRdb table lists in-frame clones only, not all of them. Of some 100,000 clones listed, 94% are singletons. The germline gives CDR1 KGHSH, CDR2 LQKENI. Trimming took 1 base from V and 8 from J; bases not matched to a gene: 22. The CDR3 is made up of 19 amino acids. The chain couples TRBV18 to TRBJ1-2; 7 nucleotides agree with TRBD1. This receptor was taken from a human donor in good health. Sequences were obtained from Tregs sorted from blood. The CDR3 is CASSPRVLSDRPSTGGYTF. The CDR3 DNA reads TGTGCCAGCTCACCACGGGTTTTGTCGGACAGGCCCTCGACGGGCGGCTACACCTTC.